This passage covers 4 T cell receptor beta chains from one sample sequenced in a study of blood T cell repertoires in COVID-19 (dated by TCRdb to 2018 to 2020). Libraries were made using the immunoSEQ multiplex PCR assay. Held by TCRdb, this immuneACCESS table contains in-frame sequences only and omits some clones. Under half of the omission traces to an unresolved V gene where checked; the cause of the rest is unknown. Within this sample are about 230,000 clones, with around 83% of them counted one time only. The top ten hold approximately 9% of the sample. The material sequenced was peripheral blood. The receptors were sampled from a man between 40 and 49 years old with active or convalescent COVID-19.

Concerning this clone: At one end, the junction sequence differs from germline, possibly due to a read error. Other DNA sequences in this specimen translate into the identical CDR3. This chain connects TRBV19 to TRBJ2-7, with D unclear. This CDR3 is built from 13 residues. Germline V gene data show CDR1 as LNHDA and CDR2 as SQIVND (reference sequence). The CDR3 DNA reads TGTGCCAGTAGTATCGGCACAGCCTACGAGCAGTACTTT. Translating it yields CASSIGTAYEQYF. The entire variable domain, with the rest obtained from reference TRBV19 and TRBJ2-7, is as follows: DGGITQSPKYLFRKEGQNVTLSCEQNLNHDAMYWYRQDPGQGLRLIYYSQIVNDFQKGDIAEGYSVSREKKESFPLTVTSAQKNPTAFYLCASSIGTAYEQYFGPGTRLTVT.

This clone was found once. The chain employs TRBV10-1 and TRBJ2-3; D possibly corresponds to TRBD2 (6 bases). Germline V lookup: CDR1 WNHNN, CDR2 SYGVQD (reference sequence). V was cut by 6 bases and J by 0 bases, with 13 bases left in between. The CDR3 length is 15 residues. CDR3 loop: CASRLGLRSTDTQYF. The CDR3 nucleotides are TGCGCCAGCAGGTTAGGACTAAGAAGCACAGATACGCAGTATTTT.

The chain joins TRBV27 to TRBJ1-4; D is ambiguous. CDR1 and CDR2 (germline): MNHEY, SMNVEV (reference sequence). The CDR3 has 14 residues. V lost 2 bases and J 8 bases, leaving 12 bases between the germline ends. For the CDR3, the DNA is TGTGCCAGCAGTTTAAGGGCTCAGCGGGAAAAACTGTTTTTT. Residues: CASSLRAQREKLFF.

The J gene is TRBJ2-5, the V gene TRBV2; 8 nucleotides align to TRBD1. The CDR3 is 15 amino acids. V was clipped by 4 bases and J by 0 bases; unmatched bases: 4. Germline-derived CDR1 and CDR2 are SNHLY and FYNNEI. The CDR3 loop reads CASSGQGTYQETQYF. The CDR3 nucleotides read TGTGCCAGCAGTGGACAGGGGACTTACCAAGAGACCCAGTACTTC.